This TCR beta chain stems from a study of Graves' ophthalmopathy and Graves' hyperthyroidism. Across the study: Pretreatment peripheral blood was obtained at initial diagnosis.

Clinical symptoms and serum thyroxine were used for diagnosis; TRAb, thyroid ultrasound and orbital computed tomography were also relied on. Study-wide results and limits: Thyroid clonotypes that were expanded above 0.001 frequency mostly also appeared in blood.

With 6 bases removed from V and 1 base from J, the gap between germline ends came to 9 bases. The CDR3 covers 13 residues. This clonotype was detected ten times or more. As yet, its antigen is unknown. Using RNA transcripts, the TCR beta CDR3 regions were amplified. An initial RT-PCR round employing HTBI primers preceded a second-round multiplex PCR. Using its own MiXCR run on the multiplex PCR reads, TCRdb lists one record per CDR3 protein. The sample lists fewer than 600,000 distinct CDR3 sequences; about 15% were seen once. The rearrangement links TRBV12-3 or TRBV12-4 to TRBJ2-5; D not resolved. Sequencing was carried out using blood. This TCR derives from a woman in her twenties or thirties with Graves' ophthalmopathy. The CDR3 bases are TGTGCCAGCAGCCCCGACACCCAAGAGACCCAGTACTTC. Translated: CASSPDTQETQYF.